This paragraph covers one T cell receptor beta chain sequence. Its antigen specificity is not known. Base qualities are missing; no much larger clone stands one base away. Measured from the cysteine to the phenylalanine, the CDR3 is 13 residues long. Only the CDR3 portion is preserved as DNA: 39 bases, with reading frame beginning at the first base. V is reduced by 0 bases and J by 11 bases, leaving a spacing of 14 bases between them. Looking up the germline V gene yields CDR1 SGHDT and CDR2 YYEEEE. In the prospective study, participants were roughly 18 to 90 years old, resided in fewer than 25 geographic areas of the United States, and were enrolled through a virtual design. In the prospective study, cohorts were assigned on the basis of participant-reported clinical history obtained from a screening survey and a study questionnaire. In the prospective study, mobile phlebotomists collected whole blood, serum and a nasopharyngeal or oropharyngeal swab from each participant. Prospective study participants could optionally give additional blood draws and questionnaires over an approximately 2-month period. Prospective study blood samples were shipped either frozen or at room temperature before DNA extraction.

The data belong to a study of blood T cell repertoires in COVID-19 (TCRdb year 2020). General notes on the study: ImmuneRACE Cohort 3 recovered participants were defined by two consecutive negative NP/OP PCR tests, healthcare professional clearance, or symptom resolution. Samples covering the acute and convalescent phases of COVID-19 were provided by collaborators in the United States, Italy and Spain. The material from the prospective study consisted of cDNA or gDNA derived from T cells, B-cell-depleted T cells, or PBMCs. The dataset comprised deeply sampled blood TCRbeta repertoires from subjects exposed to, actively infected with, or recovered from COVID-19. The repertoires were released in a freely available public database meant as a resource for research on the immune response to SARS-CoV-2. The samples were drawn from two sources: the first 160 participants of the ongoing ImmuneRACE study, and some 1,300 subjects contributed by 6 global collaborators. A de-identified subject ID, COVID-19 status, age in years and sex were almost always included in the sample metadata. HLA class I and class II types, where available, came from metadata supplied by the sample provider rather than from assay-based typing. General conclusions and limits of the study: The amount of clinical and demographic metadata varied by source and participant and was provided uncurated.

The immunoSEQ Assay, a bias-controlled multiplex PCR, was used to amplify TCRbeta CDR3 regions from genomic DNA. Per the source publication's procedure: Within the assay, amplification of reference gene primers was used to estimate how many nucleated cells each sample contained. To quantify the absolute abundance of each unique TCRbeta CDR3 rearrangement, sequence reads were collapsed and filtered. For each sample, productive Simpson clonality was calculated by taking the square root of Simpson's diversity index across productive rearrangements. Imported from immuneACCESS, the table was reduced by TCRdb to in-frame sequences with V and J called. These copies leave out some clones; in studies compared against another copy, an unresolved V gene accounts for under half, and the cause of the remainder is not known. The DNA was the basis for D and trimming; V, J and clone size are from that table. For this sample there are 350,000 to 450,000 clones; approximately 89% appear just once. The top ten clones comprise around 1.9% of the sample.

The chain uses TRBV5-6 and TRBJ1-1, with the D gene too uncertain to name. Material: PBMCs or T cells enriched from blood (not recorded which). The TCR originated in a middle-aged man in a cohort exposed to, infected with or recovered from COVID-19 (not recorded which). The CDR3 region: CASSLANFRWAFF. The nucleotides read TGTGCCAGCAGCTTGGCTAATTTTCGTTGGGCTTTCTTT. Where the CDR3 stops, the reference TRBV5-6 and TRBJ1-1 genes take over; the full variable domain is DAGVTQSPTHLIKTRGQQVTLRCSPKSGHDTVSWYQQALGQGPQFIFQYYEEEERQRGNFPDRFSGHQFPNYSSELNVNALLLGDSALYLCASSLANFRWAFFGQGTRLTVV.